The rows below give T cell receptor beta chains drawn from one sample of a study of regulatory T cells in long-lasting Graves disease. TCRdb ran MiXCR on the multiplex PCR reads and lists one entry per CDR3 protein. The table shows a few hundred thousand distinct CDR3 sequences, with approximately 25% occurring only once. Sequencing was performed on peripheral blood mononuclear cells (PBMCs), taken when the disease was refractory, from a patient treated with antithyroid drugs. The receptors were sampled from a woman between 40 and 55 years old with Graves disease. Each CDR3 is given with its conserved first and last residue. Only some rows state a clone size, as once, few, many or a class for expanded clones.

TRBJ1-1 | - | TRBV4-1 | CASSQEEGRGRAEAFF
TRBJ2-7 | few | TRBV20-1 | CSAKGYGTERGYEQYF
TRBJ1-3 | few | TRBV12-3/TRBV12-4 | CASSLGGGSGNTIYF
TRBJ1-6 | few | TRBV14 | CASSVSNSPLHF
TRBJ1-2 | many | TRBV12-3/TRBV12-4 | CASSRRQSFYGYTF
TRBJ2-7 | - | TRBV28 | CASSPQVAGVHEQYF
TRBJ2-2 | - | TRBV7-2 | CASSRDRVSGELFF
TRBJ2-7 | few | TRBV3-1 | CASSQESLAETYEQYF
TRBJ2-4 | - | TRBV7-2 | CASSLVGTSGRHIQYF
TRBJ1-5 | - | TRBV5-1 | CASSPGQGLQPQHF
TRBJ1-5 | many | TRBV6-2/TRBV6-3 | CATRPLGLTGPQHF
TRBJ2-7 | many | TRBV28 | CASSPGLVYEQYF
TRBJ1-5 | many | TRBV28 | CASNAITMGSNQPQHF
TRBJ2-5 | many | TRBV12-3/TRBV12-4 | CASSLRDIVETQYF
TRBJ1-6 | - | TRBV20-1 | CSARELSSYNSPLHF
TRBJ2-7 | - | TRBV19 | CASTDRVGPYEQYF
TRBJ2-2 | - | TRBV15 | CATGFTGIINTGELFF
TRBJ2-7 | - | TRBV29-1 | CSVETPSSYEQYF
TRBJ2-1 | - | TRBV28 | CATFTAALYNEQFF
TRBJ2-2 | - | TRBV6-2/TRBV6-3 | CASRQGVNGELFF
TRBJ2-6 | - | TRBV9 | CASSPSHWDSGANVLTF
TRBJ1-5 | many | TRBV7-8 | CASSLDWAGYQPQHF
TRBJ2-1 | - | TRBV28 | CASRRWTSGSNEQFF
TRBJ1-1 | many | TRBV6-1 | CASSVLGFMNTEAFF
TRBJ2-2 | many | TRBV28 | CASSLYRGRGGELFF
TRBJ1-3 | - | TRBV2 | CASSGLEGNTIYF
TRBJ2-4 | - | TRBV9 | CASSVAGGNIQYF